The T cell receptor (beta chain) described here comes from a study of blood T cell repertoires in COVID-19. Study details: Specimens from acute and convalescent COVID-19 originated in the United States, Italy and Spain. The cDNA or gDNA used as material had been derived from T cells, B-cell-depleted T cells, or PBMCs.

The CDR3 runs to 17 residues. V lost 0 bases to trimming and J lost 4 bases, with 17 bases between them. Germline CDR1 reads SGHDT; CDR2 reads YYEEEE. Authors' processing steps: Counts of nucleated cells, estimated from reference gene primer amplification, were obtained. TCRdb keeps only in-frame clones here, not all; method: immunoSEQ multiplex PCR. That table is the source of V, J and clone size, and D and trimming were worked out from the DNA. This table holds more than 95,000 clones, around four fifths found once. This TCR was recovered from a man aged 65-85 years with active or convalescent COVID-19. Sequenced: peripheral blood. V and J are TRBV5-6 and TRBJ1-3; D ambiguous. The CDR3 sequence is CASSLAVHHSEGNTIYF. CDR3 nucleotide sequence: TGTGCCAGCAGCTTGGCTGTCCACCACTCGGAGGGAAACACCATATATTTT.